This TCR beta chain was sequenced during a study of Ad26.COV2.S vaccination and SARS-CoV-2 variants. Findings and limits, study-wide: Spike-specific CD8+ and CD4+ T cell responses reportedly showed substantial breadth after vaccination.

This clone was observed a few times. No antigen is known for it. Sequencing used immunoSEQ multiplex PCR; TCRdb keeps in-frame clones, though not all of them. Found here are about 480,000 clones, around 88% of them singletons; the top ten hold 13%. Treatment meaning: roughly 18 received Ad26.COV2.S at low or high dose, single or two shots; about 5 received placebo; per-sample allocation not given. Repertoires come from day 63 after the first vaccine or placebo injection. J gave up 6 bases and V 4 bases, and 6 bases lay outside the gene matches. The CDR3 extends over 13 amino acids. The germline gives CDR1 SQVTM, CDR2 ANQGSEA.

The source was peripheral blood, collected in a trial of Ad26.COV2.S vaccine versus placebo. The origin of this receptor is a person between 18 and 59 years old who received the Ad26.COV2.S COVID-19 vaccine or a placebo. The genes are TRBV29-1 and TRBJ2-1; 7 bases match TRBD1. CDR3 nucleotide sequence: TGCAGCGTTGTCGGACAGGTCTTCAATGAGCAGTTCTTC. Its translation: CSVVGQVFNEQFF.